Given below is one T cell receptor (beta chain) in context. The target of this receptor is not known. The input lacks base qualities; no much larger clone sits a single base away. The data were taken from a study of shared clonotypes between healthy human individuals (TCRdb year 2020). With regard to the full study: A couple of women and three men aged 18 to 49 years were included in the cohort. For each donor, CD4 naive and CD4 memory were each run on three plates, CD8 naive on two plates, and CD8 memory on one plate. To estimate repertoire size and how much clonotypes are shared between individuals, the study performed deep sequencing of blood TCR repertoires from about 5 healthy adults. Libraries were prepared and TCR repertoires were sequenced by different laboratories using diverse techniques, in order to increase sequencing depth and limit assay-specific biases. Each donor's leukapheresis produced roughly between roughly 0.9 and 9 billion PBMCs. The investigation overall reported the following: Larger estimated clonotype richness was generally found for naive subsets than for memory subsets. Pairwise subsampling indicated that sequencing depth was expected to affect the degree of clonotype sharing among donors. When a few donors were compared, the shared fraction of clonotypes was roughly 5% for naive CD4, approximately 3.5% for naive CD8, 2.3% for memory CD4, and 0.35% to 0.4% for memory CD8. Even with the large sequencing depth, rarefaction of the sorted-subset datasets indicated that sequencing was incomplete. Only blood was sampled, and tissue TCR repertoires likely differ from those in blood. Clonotypes shared by all four sorted-subset donors showed higher generation probabilities than non-shared clonotypes. Because the study included only a small number of donors, the genetic and exposure-history diversity represented was limited.

The donors were healthy, HIV-negative adults with no recently reported acute infections or vaccinations. Every donor was a Caucasian adult living in Nashville, Tennessee, USA. Magnetic negative selection was used to enrich CD4+ T cells, after which naive cells were positively selected on CD45RA and the negative fraction became the memory subset. Blood was obtained by leukapheresis, after which PBMCs were separated by Ficoll-Histopaque density gradient centrifugation and cryopreserved in liquid nitrogen vapor phase. Analytical flow cytometry was used to check the purity and quantity of each magnetically sorted T cell population. Genomic DNA was isolated from every sorted fraction and measured by UV absorbance on a Nanodrop 2000c. Using the deep immunoSEQ assay, TCR CDR3 regions were amplified from genomic DNA by multiplex PCR. Extracted genomic DNA from each cell subset was spread evenly across all wells of several immunoSEQ 96-well plates, with each plate serving as a replicate. Each replicate PCR for sorted subsets received around 200 ng genomic DNA, equal to 28,000 or so T cell genomes. The purified libraries were quantified using a Qubit 3.0 fluorometer, sized with a Bioanalyzer 2100, and then quantified again using the KAPA Library Quantification kit. Every immunoSEQ 96-well plate was sequenced on a dedicated single-read 150-cycle Illumina NextSeq 550 flow cell. Regarding the original processing steps: Because the immunoSEQ output included only junctional sequences and no quality scores, the filtering could not be the same as the filtering used for full-length reads. Sequences were annotated with PyIR, a Python wrapper for IgBLAST v1.9, using IMGT germline references to assign V/J genes and CDR3. Reads were removed for weak V/J assignments (E-value above 1e-6), missing CDR3, stop codons, out-of-frame junctions, or ambiguous translated residues. V3J clonotypes were defined as sequences sharing the same inferred V gene, J gene, and CDR3 amino acid sequence. Percentage overlap between repertoires was computed as shared unique clonotypes divided by the size of the smaller repertoire. Richness of each repertoire was evaluated using RTK rarefaction, the Chao1 estimator, and Recon v2.1 estimates of unobserved clonotypes. OLGA was used to compute generation probabilities for all TCRbeta clonotypes that the gDNA method yielded from several donors. In TCRdb, the immuneACCESS table is reduced to in-frame sequences with V and J assigned. These tables do not hold every clone; where another copy was compared, an unresolved V gene accounts for under half, and the others remain unexplained. For V, J and clone size, that table is used; D and trimming come from the DNA. This sample comprises 1 million to 1.2 million clones, roughly 80% of them detected only once. The ten largest clones represent about 0.94% of the sample.

The CDR3, cysteine through phenylalanine, is 17 amino acids long. Of all the DNA, just the CDR3 is kept, 51 bases in frame from base 1. Sequenced: memory CD4+ T cells from PBMCs. The sample's cell subset or site label, in plain terms: CD45RA-negative fraction. This chain joins TRBV21-1 to TRBJ1-5. TRBV21-1 represents a pseudogene. The source of this sequence is a man younger than 30 in good health. Some clones in this sample may be carry-over from other donors' samples. The CDR3 region: CASSKDRYKSYNQPQHF. The nucleotides are TGTGCCAGCAGCAAAGATCGCTATAAATCTTACAATCAGCCCCAGCATTTT.